This T cell receptor (beta chain) originates from a study of T cell responses to AZD1222 COVID-19 vaccine (dated by TCRdb to the early 2020s). Background on the whole study: A total of just over 230 trial participants underwent TCR sequencing, of whom about 200 had received two doses of AZD1222 and approximately 26 had received two doses of the MenACWY control vaccine. Trial participants were enrolled by age into subgroups of 18-55, 56-69 and 70-plus years, and roughly 160, 29 and 62 TCR-sequenced participants, respectively, were included in these subgroups. Results and caveats for the whole study, not just this receptor: Participants were mostly white British, with more females than males. The authors suggested clonal diversity may have been underestimated. A significant rise in spike-specific TCR breadth and depth was observed after two AZD1222 doses relative to day 0 and relative to MenACWY recipients. Because no day 14 peak-response samples were available, repertoires were characterized only after the peak T cell response. The 56-69-year group was small, and its depth increase did not reach significance, likely because of low power. Vaccine-associated CD4 TCRs spanned the whole spike protein, with dominant responses in regions 160-218 and 743-854. Nearly half of unique spike-specific TCRs reportedly recognized epitopes outside regions mutated in the B.1.351 and B.1.1.7 variants. Conclusions about previously exposed vaccinees were limited because only six AZD1222 recipients were SARS-CoV-2 seropositive at baseline.

V loses 4 bases of germline sequence and J loses 2 bases, and the interval between the two ends is 16 bases. Taken from cysteine to phenylalanine, the CDR3 has 15 residues. The retained sequence is limited to the CDR3, 45 bases, with the frame set at the first base. CDR1 SGHRS and CDR2 YFSETQ were looked up in the germline V gene. The CDR3 regions of human TCRbeta chains were analyzed by immunosequencing. Per the authors' processing: Repertoire TCRs were matched against a reference library of SARS-CoV-2-specific TCRs generated with the MIRA antigen-specificity platform. Breadth was defined as the fraction of unique TCRs that were SARS-CoV-2-associated. Depth was defined as the fraction of total T cells that were SARS-CoV-2-associated. Using the MIRA data, each spike-specific TCR was mapped to the spike region that the TCR reacts to and placed in a CD4 or CD8 class. Log10-transformed breadth and depth values were compared by one-way ANOVA with Sidak's multiple comparisons tests. The source is immuneACCESS, and TCRdb retained only in-frame sequences with V and J called. Part of the clones is not carried over; for the studies checked, unresolved V genes explain less than half of this, and the remainder is unexplained. V and J calls and clone size are as listed in that table; D and trimming were resolved from the DNA. For this sample there are 110,000 to 150,000 clones; about nine tenths appear just once. The ten largest clones add up to just under 2% of the sample.

Per the publication, the time point label means: about 28 days (+/-7) after the second vaccine dose. AZD1222 recipients with second doses at about 4 weeks or about 12 weeks were pooled, because spike-specific TCR depth and breadth did not differ between schedules. The vaccinee samples were drawn from two UK trials, COV001 and COV002, one of which was a single-blind randomized controlled phase 2/3 trial testing AZD1222 (ChAdOx1 nCoV-19) in healthy adults. For TCRbeta chain sequencing, PBMC samples were collected from trial participants at day 0 and at day 28 after the second dose. Points on this clone: This clone's antigen is unknown. Base qualities are not at hand, and no much larger clone is one base apart.

This sequence originates from an adult who received the AZD1222 COVID-19 vaccine. The chain employs TRBV5-1 and TRBJ2-7; the D gene is not confidently resolved. The source material was peripheral blood, sampled 28 days after the second AZD1222 dose. At the DNA level, the sequence is TGCGCCAGCAGCCCCACTCTCGGTACTACCTACGAGCAGTACTTC. This is translated as CASSPTLGTTYEQYF.